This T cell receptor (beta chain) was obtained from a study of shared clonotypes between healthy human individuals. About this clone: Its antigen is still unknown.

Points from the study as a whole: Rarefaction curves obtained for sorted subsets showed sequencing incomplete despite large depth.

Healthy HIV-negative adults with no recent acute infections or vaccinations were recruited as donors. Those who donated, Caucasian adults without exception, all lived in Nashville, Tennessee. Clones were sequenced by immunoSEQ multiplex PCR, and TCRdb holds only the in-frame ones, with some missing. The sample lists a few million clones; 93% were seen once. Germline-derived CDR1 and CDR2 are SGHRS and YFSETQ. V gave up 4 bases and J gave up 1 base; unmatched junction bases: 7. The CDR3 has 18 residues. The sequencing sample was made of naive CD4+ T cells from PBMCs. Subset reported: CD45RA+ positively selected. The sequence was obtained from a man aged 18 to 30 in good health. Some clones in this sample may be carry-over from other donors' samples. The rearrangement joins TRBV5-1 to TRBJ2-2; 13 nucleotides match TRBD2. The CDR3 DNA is TGCGCCAGCAGCCCCTGGACTAGCGGGAGTGGGAACACCGGGGAGCTGTTTTTT. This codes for CASSPWTSGSGNTGELFF. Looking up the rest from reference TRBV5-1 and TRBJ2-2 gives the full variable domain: KAGVTQTPRYLIKTRGQQVTLSCSPISGHRSVSWYQQTPGQGLQFLFEYFSETQRNKGNFPGRFSGRQFSNSRSEMNVSTLELGDSALYLCASSPWTSGSGNTGELFFGEGSRLTVL.